This record covers a single TCR beta chain. The antigen is not known. Cells designated naive CD8 were CD45RO-negative and were positively selected for CCR7, with terminally differentiated effector memory CD45RA+ cells excluded. Clones were read by immunoSEQ multiplex PCR, and TCRdb kept only the in-frame ones, dropping some. The sample has about 2 million clones, roughly 94% seen once. This entry is derived from a study of shared clonotypes between healthy human individuals. Study-level background: Per donor, three plates held CD4 naive cells, three held CD4 memory, two held CD8 naive and one held CD8 memory. Study observations and caveats: Clonotype sharing among donors was expected to depend on sequencing depth.

CDR3 size: 16 residues. The ends lost 2 bases at V and 3 bases at J; junction bases unmatched: 6. From germline, CDR1 is WNHNN and CDR2 SYGVQD (reference sequence). V usage is TRBV10-1 and J usage is TRBJ2-3, with 9 bases identical to TRBD2. The source of this sequence is a man younger than 35 in good health. Sequencing was carried out using naive CD8+ T cells sorted from blood. CDR3 coding DNA: TGCGCCAGCAGTGAGGGGGCCAGCGGGGGGACAGATACGCAGTATTTT. Protein product: CASSEGASGGTDTQYF.